The source of this T cell receptor beta chain is a study of T cell changes during pregnancy in multiple sclerosis. This CDR3 comprises 15 residues. In germline, CDR1 is MDHEN, CDR2 SYDVKM. V shed 5 bases and J shed 7 bases, with 18 bases lying between them. Using immunoSEQ multiplex PCR, the repertoire was profiled, and TCRdb retains in-frame clones only, with some absent. The data hold around 50,000 clones, with about 92% observed a single time. The chain recombines TRBV28 with TRBJ1-5, with D hard to call. The TCR was taken from a female donor with multiple sclerosis, enrolled in a pregnancy study. The specimen comprised CD8+ T cells from peripheral blood mononuclear cells, sampled in the second trimester of pregnancy. CDR3 residues: CASSLPRESGQPQHF. CDR3 in DNA: TGTGCCAGCAGTCTACCGAGGGAGTCGGGGCAGCCCCAGCATTTT.